This TCR beta chain was retrieved from a study of patients and donors after allogeneic stem cell transplantation. MiXCR, run by TCRdb on the RT-PCR reads, gives a single entry per CDR3 protein. The sample lists approximately 140,000 distinct CDR3 sequences, 37% seen once, with around half in the top ten. V shed 0 bases and J 3 bases; nucleotides not matched to a gene: 9. CDR1 and CDR2 from the germline V gene are MNHEY and SVGEGT. The CDR3 spans 18 residues. The sample holds a few counts of this clonotype. The sequenced sample consisted of blood, either unsorted or a sorted T cell fraction (not recorded which). This TCR was sampled from a human donor who was either an allogeneic HSCT recipient or a stem cell or donor lymphocyte infusion donor (not recorded which). It is not recorded whose cells these are; they may come from a transplant donor. This chain connects TRBV6-2 or TRBV6-3 to TRBJ2-1, with 9 bases matching TRBD1. The CDR3 DNA follows: TGTGCCAGCAGTTACTCGCAGTCGGGACAGGGATACTACAATGAGCAGTTCTTC. It specifies CASSYSQSGQGYYNEQFF.